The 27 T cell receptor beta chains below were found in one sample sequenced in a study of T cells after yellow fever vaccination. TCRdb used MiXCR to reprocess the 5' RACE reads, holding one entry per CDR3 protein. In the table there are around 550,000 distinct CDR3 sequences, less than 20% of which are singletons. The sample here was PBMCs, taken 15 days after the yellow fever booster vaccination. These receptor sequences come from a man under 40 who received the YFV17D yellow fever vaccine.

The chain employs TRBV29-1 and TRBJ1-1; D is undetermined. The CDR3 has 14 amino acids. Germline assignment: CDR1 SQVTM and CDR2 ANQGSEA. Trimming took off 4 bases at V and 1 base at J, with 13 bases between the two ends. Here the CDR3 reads CSVAPSGGNTEAFF. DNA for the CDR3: TGCAGCGTTGCTCCGTCGGGTGGGAACACTGAAGCTTTCTTT.

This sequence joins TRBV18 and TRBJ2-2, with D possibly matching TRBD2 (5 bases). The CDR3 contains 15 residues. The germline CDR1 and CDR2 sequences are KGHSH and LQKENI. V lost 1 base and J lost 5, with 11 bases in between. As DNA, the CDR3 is TGTGCCAGCTCACCACGATCCGGGGAGACCGGGGAGCTGTTTTTT. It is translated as CASSPRSGETGELFF.

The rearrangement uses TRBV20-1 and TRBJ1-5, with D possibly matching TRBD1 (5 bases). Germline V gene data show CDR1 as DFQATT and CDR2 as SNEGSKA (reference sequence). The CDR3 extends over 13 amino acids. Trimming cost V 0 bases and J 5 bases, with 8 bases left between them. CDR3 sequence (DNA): TGCAGTGCTAGAGAGGGGGAGTATCAGCCCCAGCATTTT. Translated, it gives CSAREGEYQPQHF.

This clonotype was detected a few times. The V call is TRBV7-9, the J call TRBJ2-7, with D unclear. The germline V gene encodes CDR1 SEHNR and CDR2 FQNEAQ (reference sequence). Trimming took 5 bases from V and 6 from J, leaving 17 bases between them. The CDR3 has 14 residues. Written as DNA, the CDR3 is TGTGCCAGCAGCCCTGCTCTAGAGACGATCGAGCAGTACTTC. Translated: CASSPALETIEQYF.

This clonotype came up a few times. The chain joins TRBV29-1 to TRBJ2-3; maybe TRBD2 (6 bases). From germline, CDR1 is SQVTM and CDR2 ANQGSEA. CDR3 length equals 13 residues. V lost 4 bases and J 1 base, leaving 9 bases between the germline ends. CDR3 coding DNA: TGCAGCGTTGGACTAGGGGGCACAGATACGCAGTATTTT. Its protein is CSVGLGGTDTQYF.

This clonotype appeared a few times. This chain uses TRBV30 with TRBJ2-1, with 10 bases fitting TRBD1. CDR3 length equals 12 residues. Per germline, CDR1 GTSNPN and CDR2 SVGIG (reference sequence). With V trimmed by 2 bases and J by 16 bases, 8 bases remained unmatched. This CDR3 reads CAWSQSGTGVFF. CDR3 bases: TGTGCCTGGAGTCAATCCGGGACAGGGGTTTTCTTC.

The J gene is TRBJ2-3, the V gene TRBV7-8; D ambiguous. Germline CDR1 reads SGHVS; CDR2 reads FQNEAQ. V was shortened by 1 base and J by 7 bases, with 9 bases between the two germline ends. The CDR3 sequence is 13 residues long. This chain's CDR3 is CASSLDSSYTQYF. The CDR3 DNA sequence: TGTGCCAGCAGCTTAGACAGTTCCTATACGCAGTATTTT.

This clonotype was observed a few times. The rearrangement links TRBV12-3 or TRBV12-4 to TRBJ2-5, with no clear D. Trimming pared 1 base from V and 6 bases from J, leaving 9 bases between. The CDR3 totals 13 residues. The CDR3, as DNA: TGTGCCAGCAGTTTAGGGGCAACCAAGACCCAGTACTTC. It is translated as CASSLGATKTQYF.

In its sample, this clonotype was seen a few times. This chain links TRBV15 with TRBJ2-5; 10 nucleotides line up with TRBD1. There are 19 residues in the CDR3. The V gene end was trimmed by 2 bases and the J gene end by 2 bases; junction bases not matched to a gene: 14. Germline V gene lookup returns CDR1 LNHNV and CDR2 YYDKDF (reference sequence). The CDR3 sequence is CATSRPPGGTGVEQETQYF. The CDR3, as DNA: TGTGCCACCAGCAGACCTCCCGGTGGGACAGGGGTCGAACAAGAGACCCAGTACTTC.

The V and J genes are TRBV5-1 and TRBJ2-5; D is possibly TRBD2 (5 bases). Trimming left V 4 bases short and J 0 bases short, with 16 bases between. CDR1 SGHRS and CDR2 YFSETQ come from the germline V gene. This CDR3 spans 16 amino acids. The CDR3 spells CASSPPKTGYQETQYF. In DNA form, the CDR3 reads TGCGCCAGCAGCCCACCAAAAACGGGATACCAAGAGACCCAGTACTTC. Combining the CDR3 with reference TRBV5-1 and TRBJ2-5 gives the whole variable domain KAGVTQTPRYLIKTRGQQVTLSCSPISGHRSVSWYQQTPGQGLQFLFEYFSETQRNKGNFPGRFSGRQFSNSRSEMNVSTLELGDSALYLCASSPPKTGYQETQYFGPGTRLLVL.

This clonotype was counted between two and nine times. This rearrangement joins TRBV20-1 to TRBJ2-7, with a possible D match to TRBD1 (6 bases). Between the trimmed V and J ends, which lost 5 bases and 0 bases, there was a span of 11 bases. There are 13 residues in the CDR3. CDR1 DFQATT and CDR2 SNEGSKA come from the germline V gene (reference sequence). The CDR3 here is CSALRQASYEQYF. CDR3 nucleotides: TGCAGTGCTCTTAGACAGGCCTCCTACGAGCAGTACTTC.

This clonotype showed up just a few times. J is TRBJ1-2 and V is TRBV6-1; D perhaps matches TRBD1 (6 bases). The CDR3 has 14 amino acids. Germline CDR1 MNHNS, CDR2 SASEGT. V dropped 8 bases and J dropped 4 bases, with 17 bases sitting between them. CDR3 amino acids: CASSQLQGSYGYTF. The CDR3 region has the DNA TGTGCCAGCTCCCAACTTCAGGGGTCCTATGGCTACACCTTC.

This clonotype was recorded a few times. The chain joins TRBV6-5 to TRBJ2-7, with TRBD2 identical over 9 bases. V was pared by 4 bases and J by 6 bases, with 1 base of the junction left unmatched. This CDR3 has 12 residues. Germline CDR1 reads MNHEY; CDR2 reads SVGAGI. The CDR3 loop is CASSLREGEQYF. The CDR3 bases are TGTGCCAGCAGTTTGCGGGAGGGCGAGCAGTACTTC.

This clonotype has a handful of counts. Here the CDR3 DNA reads TGCAGTGCTAGAGCCGGGACTAGCGGGAGGCCTGCAGATACGCAGTATTTT. This encodes CSARAGTSGRPADTQYF. J is TRBJ2-3 and V is TRBV20-1; 15 bases align to TRBD2. V lost 1 base to trimming and J lost 4 bases; unmatched junction nucleotides: 6. Germline V lookup: CDR1 DFQATT, CDR2 SNEGSKA (reference sequence). This CDR3 spans 17 amino acids.

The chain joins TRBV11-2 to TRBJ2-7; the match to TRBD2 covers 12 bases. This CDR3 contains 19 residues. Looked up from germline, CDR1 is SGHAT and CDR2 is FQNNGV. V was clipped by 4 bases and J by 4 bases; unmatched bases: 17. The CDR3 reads CASSWPGTSGPLGLYEQYF. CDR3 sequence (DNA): TGTGCCAGCAGCTGGCCCGGGACTAGCGGGCCATTAGGTTTATACGAGCAGTACTTC.

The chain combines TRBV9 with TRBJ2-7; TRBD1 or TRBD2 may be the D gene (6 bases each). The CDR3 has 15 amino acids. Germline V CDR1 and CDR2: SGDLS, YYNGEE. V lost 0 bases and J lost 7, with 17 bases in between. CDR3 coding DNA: TGTGCCAGCAGCGTAGAGGGGGGCCCCCTCGGTGAGCAGTACTTC. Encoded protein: CASSVEGGPLGEQYF.

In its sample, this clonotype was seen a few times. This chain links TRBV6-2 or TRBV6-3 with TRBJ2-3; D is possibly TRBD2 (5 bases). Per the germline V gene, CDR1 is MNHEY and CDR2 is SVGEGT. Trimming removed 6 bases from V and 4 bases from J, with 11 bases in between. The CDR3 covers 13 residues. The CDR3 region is CASRDVGADTQYF. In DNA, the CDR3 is TGTGCCAGCAGGGACGTGGGAGCAGATACGCAGTATTTT.

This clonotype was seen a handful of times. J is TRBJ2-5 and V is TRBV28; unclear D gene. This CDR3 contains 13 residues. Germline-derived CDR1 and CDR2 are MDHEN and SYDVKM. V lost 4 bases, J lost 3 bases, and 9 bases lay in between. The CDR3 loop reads CASSWGREETQYF. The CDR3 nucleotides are TGTGCCAGCAGTTGGGGTCGGGAAGAGACCCAGTACTTC.

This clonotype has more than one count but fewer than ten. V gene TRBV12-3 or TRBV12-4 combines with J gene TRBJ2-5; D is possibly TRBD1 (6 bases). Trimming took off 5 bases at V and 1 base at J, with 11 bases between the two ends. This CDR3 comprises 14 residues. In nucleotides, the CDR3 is TGTGCCAGCAGTACAGGGATAGCCCAAGAGACCCAGTACTTC. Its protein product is CASSTGIAQETQYF.

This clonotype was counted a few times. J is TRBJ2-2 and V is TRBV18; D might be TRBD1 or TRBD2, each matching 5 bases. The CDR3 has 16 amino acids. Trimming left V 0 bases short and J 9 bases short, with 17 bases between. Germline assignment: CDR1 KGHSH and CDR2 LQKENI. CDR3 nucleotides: TGTGCCAGCTCACCACCGGCAGGGACCACCCCCCGGGAGCTGTTTTTT. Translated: CASSPPAGTTPRELFF.

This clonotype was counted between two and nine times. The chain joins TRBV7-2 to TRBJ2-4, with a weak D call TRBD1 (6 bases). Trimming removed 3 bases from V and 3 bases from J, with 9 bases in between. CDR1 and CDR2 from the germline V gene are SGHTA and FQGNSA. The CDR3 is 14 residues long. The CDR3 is CASSLTGVKNIQYF. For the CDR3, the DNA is TGTGCCAGCAGCTTGACAGGAGTCAAAAACATTCAGTACTTC. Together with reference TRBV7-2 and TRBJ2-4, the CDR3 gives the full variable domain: GAGVSQSPSNKVTEKGKDVELRCDPISGHTALYWYRQSLGQGLEFLIYFQGNSAPDKSGLPSDRFSAERTGGSVSTLTIQRTQQEDSAVYLCASSLTGVKNIQYFGAGTRLSVL.

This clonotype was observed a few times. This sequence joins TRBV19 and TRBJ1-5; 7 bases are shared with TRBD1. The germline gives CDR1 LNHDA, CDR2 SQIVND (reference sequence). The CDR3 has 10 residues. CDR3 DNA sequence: TGTGCGACAGGGCGGCAGCCCCAGCATTTT. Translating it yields CATGRQPQHF.

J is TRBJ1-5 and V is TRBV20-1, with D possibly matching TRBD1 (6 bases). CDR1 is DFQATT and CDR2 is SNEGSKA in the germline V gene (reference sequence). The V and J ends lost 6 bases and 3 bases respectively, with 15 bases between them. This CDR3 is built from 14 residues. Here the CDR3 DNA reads TGCAGTGCCAAGTCCCGGACAGACAATCAGCCCCAGCATTTT. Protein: CSAKSRTDNQPQHF.

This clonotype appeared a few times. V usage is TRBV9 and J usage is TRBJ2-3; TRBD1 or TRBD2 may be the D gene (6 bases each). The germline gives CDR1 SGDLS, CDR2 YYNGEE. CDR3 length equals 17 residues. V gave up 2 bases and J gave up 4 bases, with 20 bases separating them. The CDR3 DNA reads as TGTGCCAGCAGCGTCGCGACGCTGGGGGGCGGAGCAGATACGCAGTATTTT. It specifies CASSVATLGGGADTQYF.

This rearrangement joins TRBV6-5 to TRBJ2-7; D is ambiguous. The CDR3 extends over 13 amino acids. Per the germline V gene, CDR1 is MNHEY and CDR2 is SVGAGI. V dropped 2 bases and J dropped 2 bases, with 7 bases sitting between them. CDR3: CASSYRPPYEQYF. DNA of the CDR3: TGTGCCAGCAGTTACCGGCCCCCCTACGAGCAGTACTTC.

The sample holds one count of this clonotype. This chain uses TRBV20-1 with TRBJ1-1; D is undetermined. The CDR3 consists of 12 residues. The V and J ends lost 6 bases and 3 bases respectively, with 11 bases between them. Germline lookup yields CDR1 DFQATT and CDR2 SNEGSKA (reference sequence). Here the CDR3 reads CSATPGDTEAFF. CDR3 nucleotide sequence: TGCAGTGCAACACCTGGGGACACTGAAGCTTTCTTT.

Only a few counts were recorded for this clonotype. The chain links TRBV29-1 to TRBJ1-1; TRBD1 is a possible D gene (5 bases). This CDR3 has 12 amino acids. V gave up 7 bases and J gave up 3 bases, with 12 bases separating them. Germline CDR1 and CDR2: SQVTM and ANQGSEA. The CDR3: CSGSSGDTEAFF. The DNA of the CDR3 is TGCAGCGGCTCGTCGGGGGACACTGAAGCTTTCTTT.